One sample yielded the 16 T cell receptor beta chains listed below, sequenced in a study of CD8+CD57+ T cells in acquired aplastic anemia. Genomic DNA served as template for TCR beta VDJ and CDR3 profiling. Using its own MiXCR run on the reads, TCRdb lists one record per CDR3 protein. The data contain fewer than 250,000 distinct CDR3 sequences, about half of them seen just once; the ten biggest clones take up just under 20%. All sequencing subjects had displayed CD8+CD57+ cell expansion on flow cytometry. Sequencing was carried out using sorted CD4+, CD8+, or CD8+CD57+ T cells (not recorded which) from PBMCs. Every receptor here comes from a human donor with aplastic anemia.

This chain joins TRBV5-4 and TRBJ2-5; a possible D gene is TRBD1 (5 bases). The V gene's germline CDR1 is SGHNT and CDR2 YYREEE (reference sequence). The CDR3 spans 15 residues. V lost 3 bases and J 2 bases, leaving 14 bases between the germline ends. CDR3 loop: CASSSRAYRQETQYF. CDR3 in DNA: TGTGCCAGCAGCTCAAGGGCCTACAGGCAAGAGACCCAGTACTTC.

The chain links TRBV28 to TRBJ1-1; D is unresolved. V was clipped by 5 bases and J by 5 bases, with 15 bases between them. Germline V CDR1 and CDR2: MDHEN, SYDVKM. The CDR3 consists of 14 residues. This CDR3 reads CASSQTMAETEAFF. The DNA for the CDR3 is TGTGCCAGCAGTCAGACTATGGCGGAGACTGAAGCTTTCTTT. Full variable domain (rest looked up from reference TRBV28 and TRBJ1-1): DVKVTQSSRYLVKRTGEKVFLECVQDMDHENMFWYRQDPGLGLRLIYFSYDVKMKEKGDIPEGYSVSREKKERFSLILESASTNQTSMYLCASSQTMAETEAFFGQGTRLTVV.

The CDR3 nucleotides are TGTGCCAGCAGCCTACTAGCGGGGGAGACCCAGTACTTC. This codes for CASSLLAGETQYF. The chain couples TRBV11-2 to TRBJ2-5; 10 bases are a match to TRBD2. V shed 5 bases, J shed 5 bases, and the junction held 2 bases outside the gene matches. The germline V gene has CDR1 SGHAT and CDR2 FQNNGV. CDR3 length: 13 amino acids.

V is TRBV5-1 and J is TRBJ1-4; 10 bases fit TRBD1. The CDR3 extends over 15 amino acids. Germline V CDR1 and CDR2: SGHRS, YFSETQ. The V and J ends lost 4 bases and 6 bases, in that order; junction bases with no gene match: 6. The CDR3 region has the DNA TGCGCCAGCAGCCAGTACGGGACAGGGGATGAAAAACTGTTTTTT. Translated: CASSQYGTGDEKLFF.

This clonotype has just a few counts. The chain is built from TRBV4-1 and TRBJ1-3; 8 nucleotides match TRBD1. Germline trimming cut 4 bases from V and 1 base from J; bases unmatched to any gene: 15. This CDR3 contains 19 residues. Looked up from germline, CDR1 is MGHRA and CDR2 is YSYEKL. This CDR3 reads CASSRSGTGTLESGNTIYF. The CDR3 DNA reads TGCGCCAGCAGCCGGTCCGGGACAGGAACCCTCGAGTCTGGAAACACCATATATTTT.

The chain combines TRBV25-1 with TRBJ2-1; 8 bases match TRBD1. V shed 3 bases and J 5 bases; nucleotides not matched to a gene: 3. The CDR3 runs 14 residues. The germline V gene has CDR1 MGHDK and CDR2 SYGVNS. CDR3 in DNA: TGTGCCAGCAGTGACCGGGACAGGCACAATGAGCAGTTCTTC. Its protein is CASSDRDRHNEQFF. Based on the CDR3 plus reference TRBV25-1 and TRBJ2-1, the full variable domain is EADIYQTPRYLVIGTGKKITLECSQTMGHDKMYWYQQDPGMELHLIHYSYGVNSTEKGDLSSESTVSRIRTEHFPLTLESARPSHTSQYLCASSDRDRHNEQFFGPGTRLTVL.

This clonotype has at least ten counts. This chain connects TRBV6-5 to TRBJ1-4; perhaps TRBD1 as D (5 bases). The V and J ends lost 5 bases and 7 bases respectively, with 17 bases between them. The CDR3 totals 15 residues. Per the germline V gene, CDR1 is MNHEY and CDR2 is SVGAGI. CDR3 loop: CASSPVGGEGEKLFF. In DNA, the CDR3 is TGTGCCAGCAGTCCCGTCGGGGGAGAGGGTGAAAAACTGTTTTTT.

V usage is TRBV7-8 and J usage is TRBJ2-2, with 10 bases matching TRBD1. V dropped 1 base and J dropped 4; count of bases not matched to a gene: 6. CDR3 length equals 17 residues. Germline V gene lookup returns CDR1 SGHVS and CDR2 FQNEAQ. As DNA, the CDR3 is TGTGCCAGCAGCTTAGTCAGGACAGGGGGTTTCACCGGGGAGCTGTTTTTT. Translated: CASSLVRTGGFTGELFF.

Regarding this clonotype: At one end, the junction sequence differs from germline, possibly due to a read error. The V gene is TRBV5-1, the J gene TRBJ2-2; D gene uncertain. The CDR3 is made up of 13 amino acids. Per germline, CDR1 SGHRS and CDR2 YFSETQ. Here the CDR3 DNA reads TGCGCCAGCAGCTTGGGGACGACCGAGGAGCTGTTTTTT. Residues: CASSLGTTEELFF.

The rearrangement uses TRBV5-1 and TRBJ2-7; D ambiguous. The CDR3 runs to 13 residues. The ends were cut back, 4 bases at V and 3 bases at J, with 11 bases in the middle. CDR1 is SGHRS, CDR2 YFSETQ, per germline. The CDR3 DNA reads TGCGCCAGCAGCCAAGTAATAGGCTACGAGCAGTACTTC. Protein: CASSQVIGYEQYF.

The J gene is TRBJ1-6, the V gene TRBV7-2, with 8 bases lining up with TRBD1. CDR1 SGHTA and CDR2 FQGNSA come from the germline V gene. The CDR3 consists of 17 residues. Trimming at V came to 5 bases and at J to 8 bases, leaving 14 bases not matched to a gene. CDR3 loop: CASSPGGRTGLYSPLHF. In DNA, the CDR3 is TGTGCCAGCAGCCCTGGGGGCCGGACAGGGCTCTATTCACCCCTCCACTTT.

The chain employs TRBV4-2 and TRBJ1-1; D uncertain. Per germline, CDR1 LGHNA and CDR2 YNFKEQ. V was trimmed by 3 bases and J by 7 bases, leaving 12 bases between them. The CDR3 loop spans 13 amino acids. CDR3 region: CASSHDPAGEAFF. In DNA form, the CDR3 reads TGTGCCAGCAGCCATGACCCCGCCGGTGAAGCTTTCTTT.

A note on this clonotype: At one boundary the junction diverges from the germline segment, which might be a read error. The chain uses TRBV24-1 and TRBJ1-3; possibly TRBD1 for D (5 bases). The CDR3 totals 15 residues. Per germline, CDR1 KGHDR and CDR2 SFDVKD. The CDR3 DNA reads TGTGCCACCGATTTCGATAGGGGAGACGGGAACACCATGTATTTT. It encodes CATDFDRGDGNTMYF.

In its sample, this clonotype was seen many times. V usage is TRBV5-1 and J usage is TRBJ1-1; 8 bases are a match to TRBD1. The CDR3 totals 16 residues. The trim removed 4 bases at V and 1 base at J, leaving 9 bases unmatched. The germline V gene has CDR1 SGHRS and CDR2 YFSETQ. CDR3 in amino acids: CASSPDRDPRNTEAFF. The DNA for the CDR3 is TGCGCCAGCAGCCCGGACAGGGATCCGAGGAACACTGAAGCTTTCTTT.

For this clonotype: A much larger clone is a single base away; this may be a read error. The V and J genes are TRBV12-3 or TRBV12-4 and TRBJ2-1; 7 positions agree with TRBD2. This CDR3 region has 15 residues. With V trimmed by 8 bases and J by 6 bases, 13 bases remained unmatched. Here the CDR3 reads CASSLPIAGCNEQFF. The DNA for the CDR3 is TGTGCCAGCTCCTTGCCAATAGCGGGCTGCAATGAGCAGTTCTTC.

The chain uses TRBV19 and TRBJ1-5; possibly TRBD1 for D (5 bases). With 3 bases removed from V and 11 bases from J, the gap between germline ends came to 20 bases. The CDR3 runs to 15 residues. In germline, CDR1 is LNHDA, CDR2 SQIVND (reference sequence). Here the CDR3 DNA reads TGTGCCAGTAGTATGTGGGGCAGGGCCCAAGAGACCCAGCATTTT. This codes for CASSMWGRAQETQHF.